These T cell receptor beta chains were read from a single sample in a study of T-cell reconstitution after alpha-beta-depleted transplantation in children. TCRdb called the PCR reads again in MiXCR, with one record for every CDR3 protein. The table records nearly 400,000 distinct CDR3 sequences, about a fifth of them present only once. The sequencing here drew on PBMCs from the stem cell graft donor, taken from the stem cell graft. All receptors derive from a human donor who donated a stem cell graft to a child with acute myeloid leukemia. The CDR3 runs from the conserved cysteine through the conserved F or W. The order of the fields is J gene, V gene, D gene, clone size, CDR3 protein, CDR3 DNA. D genes are given only for firm matches. Some rows have no size entry. The others give once, few or many, or a class for an expanded clone.

j_call: TRBJ2-1
v_call: TRBV4-3
d_call: TRBD1
clone_size: few
cdr3_aa: CASSQDPDRERNEQFF
cdr3_nt: TGCGCCAGCAGCCAAGATCCGGACAGGGAGCGCAATGAGCAGTTCTTC

j_call: TRBJ2-1
v_call: TRBV19
d_call: NA
clone_size: many
cdr3_aa: CATTGGNGYNEQFF
cdr3_nt: TGTGCCACCACCGGCGGGAACGGTTACAATGAGCAGTTCTTC

j_call: TRBJ2-7
v_call: TRBV27
d_call: TRBD1
clone_size: few
cdr3_aa: CATLGTVPYEQYF
cdr3_nt: TGTGCCACCCTTGGGACAGTTCCTTACGAGCAGTACTTC

j_call: TRBJ2-7
v_call: TRBV3-1
d_call: NA
clone_size: many
cdr3_aa: CASSQAESEQYF
cdr3_nt: TGTGCCAGCAGCCAAGCGGAGAGCGAGCAGTACTTC

j_call: TRBJ2-1
v_call: TRBV24-1
d_call: TRBD2
clone_size: NA
cdr3_aa: CATRETSSNEQFF
cdr3_nt: TGTGCCACCAGGGAGACTAGCTCCAATGAGCAGTTCTTC

j_call: TRBJ2-1
v_call: TRBV12-3/TRBV12-4
d_call: TRBD2
clone_size: NA
cdr3_aa: CASSPGLAYREQFF
cdr3_nt: TGTGCCAGCAGTCCGGGACTAGCTTACCGTGAGCAGTTCTTC

j_call: TRBJ1-1
v_call: TRBV11-2
d_call: NA
clone_size: NA
cdr3_aa: CASSLVGPKKNTEAFF
cdr3_nt: TGTGCCAGCAGCTTAGTCGGTCCGAAGAAGAACACTGAAGCTTTCTTT

j_call: TRBJ2-1
v_call: TRBV6-5
d_call: NA
clone_size: many
cdr3_aa: CASSRLGGYNEQFF
cdr3_nt: TGTGCCAGCAGCCGACTAGGGGGTTACAATGAGCAGTTCTTC

j_call: TRBJ2-1
v_call: TRBV5-1
d_call: NA
clone_size: NA
cdr3_aa: CASSLGQTSYNEQFF
cdr3_nt: TGCGCCAGCAGCTTGGGACAGACCTCCTACAATGAGCAGTTCTTC

j_call: TRBJ2-5
v_call: TRBV5-1
d_call: NA
clone_size: NA
cdr3_aa: CASSLEFGRAQETQYF
cdr3_nt: TGCGCCAGCAGCTTGGAATTCGGCAGGGCCCAAGAGACCCAGTACTTC

j_call: TRBJ2-5
v_call: TRBV7-9
d_call: NA
clone_size: few
cdr3_aa: CASSLESMTEETQYF
cdr3_nt: TGTGCCAGCAGCTTAGAGAGTATGACAGAAGAGACCCAGTACTTC

j_call: TRBJ1-4
v_call: TRBV20-1
d_call: NA
clone_size: NA
cdr3_aa: CSASNNRVPRGKLFF
cdr3_nt: TGCAGTGCTAGCAATAACAGGGTCCCTAGGGGAAAACTGTTTTTT

j_call: TRBJ2-3
v_call: TRBV12-5
d_call: TRBD1
clone_size: NA
cdr3_aa: CASGLGQDSADTQYF
cdr3_nt: TGTGCTAGTGGCCTCGGACAGGATTCCGCAGATACGCAGTATTTT

j_call: TRBJ2-1
v_call: TRBV7-3
d_call: TRBD2
clone_size: few
cdr3_aa: CASSPPGSGRWNEQFF
cdr3_nt: TGTGCCAGCAGCCCTCCCGGCAGCGGGAGGTGGAATGAGCAGTTCTTC

j_call: TRBJ2-3
v_call: TRBV25-1
d_call: NA
clone_size: NA
cdr3_aa: CASSAGPEYTDTQYF
cdr3_nt: TGTGCCAGCAGTGCAGGCCCCGAATATACAGATACGCAGTATTTT

j_call: TRBJ2-3
v_call: TRBV18
d_call: NA
clone_size: NA
cdr3_aa: CASSPLAQLTDTQYF
cdr3_nt: TGTGCCAGCTCACCACTGGCACAGCTCACAGATACGCAGTATTTT

j_call: TRBJ2-1
v_call: TRBV20-1
d_call: NA
clone_size: NA
cdr3_aa: CCAYSETPKVWNEQFF
cdr3_nt: TGCTGTGCTTATAGCGAGACACCAAAGGTTTGGAATGAGCAGTTCTTC

j_call: TRBJ1-5
v_call: TRBV6-5
d_call: NA
clone_size: NA
cdr3_aa: CASKRGGWDQPQHF
cdr3_nt: TGTGCCAGCAAACGGGGGGGGTGGGATCAGCCCCAGCATTTT

j_call: TRBJ2-3
v_call: TRBV20-1
d_call: TRBD2
clone_size: few
cdr3_aa: CSAIPLAGLNTDTQYF
cdr3_nt: TGCAGTGCTATACCCTTAGCGGGACTAAACACAGATACGCAGTATTTT

j_call: TRBJ1-3
v_call: TRBV29-1
d_call: TRBD1
clone_size: many
cdr3_aa: CSVGTGARNTIYF
cdr3_nt: TGCAGCGTTGGAACAGGGGCAAGAAACACCATATATTTT

j_call: TRBJ2-5
v_call: TRBV7-2
d_call: NA
clone_size: NA
cdr3_aa: CASSQARAPLGDQYF
cdr3_nt: TGTGCCAGCAGCCAAGCCCGGGCACCGCTGGGGGACCAGTACTTC

j_call: TRBJ1-5
v_call: TRBV6-1
d_call: NA
clone_size: few
cdr3_aa: CASSERGGPNQPQHF
cdr3_nt: TGTGCCAGCAGTGAAAGGGGGGGTCCCAATCAGCCCCAGCATTTT

j_call: TRBJ1-2
v_call: TRBV20-1
d_call: NA
clone_size: NA
cdr3_aa: CSARQQGSHGYTF
cdr3_nt: TGCAGTGCTCGACAACAGGGAAGTCATGGCTACACCTTC

j_call: TRBJ2-2
v_call: TRBV5-1
d_call: NA
clone_size: many
cdr3_aa: CASSLMEGATNTGELFF
cdr3_nt: TGCGCCAGCAGCTTGATGGAGGGCGCTACGAACACCGGGGAGCTGTTTTTT

j_call: TRBJ2-2
v_call: TRBV7-6
d_call: TRBD2
clone_size: NA
cdr3_aa: CASSLLRESYTGELFF
cdr3_nt: TGTGCCAGCAGCTTATTGCGGGAGTCCTACACCGGGGAGCTGTTTTTT

j_call: TRBJ2-1
v_call: TRBV7-2
d_call: NA
clone_size: many
cdr3_aa: CASSSTRDNEQFF
cdr3_nt: TGTGCCAGCAGCTCGACTAGAGACAATGAGCAGTTCTTC

j_call: TRBJ2-1
v_call: TRBV20-1
d_call: TRBD2
clone_size: NA
cdr3_aa: CSAGALAGDYNEQFF
cdr3_nt: TGCAGTGCGGGAGCACTAGCGGGAGACTACAATGAGCAGTTCTTC

j_call: TRBJ2-6
v_call: TRBV5-1
d_call: NA
clone_size: NA
cdr3_aa: CASSLARPTSGANVLTF
cdr3_nt: TGCGCCAGCAGCTTGGCCAGACCGACCTCTGGGGCCAACGTCCTGACTTTC

j_call: TRBJ2-7
v_call: TRBV30
d_call: TRBD2
clone_size: few
cdr3_aa: CAWSSGSSEQYF
cdr3_nt: TGTGCCTGGAGCAGCGGGAGCTCCGAGCAGTACTTC

j_call: TRBJ2-5
v_call: TRBV15
d_call: NA
clone_size: NA
cdr3_aa: CATSPRDPIVQETQYF
cdr3_nt: TGTGCCACCAGCCCCAGGGATCCAATCGTCCAAGAGACCCAGTACTTC

j_call: TRBJ2-7
v_call: TRBV5-1
d_call: NA
clone_size: NA
cdr3_aa: CASRGHYEQYF
cdr3_nt: TGCGCCAGCCGAGGTCACTACGAGCAGTACTTC

j_call: TRBJ2-1
v_call: TRBV27
d_call: NA
clone_size: many
cdr3_aa: CASEPSGLYGSLYNEQFF
cdr3_nt: TGTGCCAGCGAGCCTTCAGGTCTGTACGGATCTTTGTACAATGAGCAGTTCTTC

j_call: TRBJ1-1
v_call: TRBV12-3/TRBV12-4
d_call: NA
clone_size: NA
cdr3_aa: CASSPNGNTEAFF
cdr3_nt: TGTGCCAGCAGTCCTAACGGTAACACTGAAGCTTTCTTT

j_call: TRBJ2-3
v_call: TRBV28
d_call: TRBD2
clone_size: NA
cdr3_aa: CASSFYRWTSGASTDTQYF
cdr3_nt: TGTGCCAGCAGTTTTTATCGTTGGACTAGCGGAGCTAGCACAGATACGCAGTATTTT

j_call: TRBJ1-2
v_call: TRBV29-1
d_call: NA
clone_size: NA
cdr3_aa: CSVVSGAASGYTF
cdr3_nt: TGCAGCGTTGTGTCGGGGGCGGCTTCTGGCTACACCTTC

j_call: TRBJ2-5
v_call: TRBV24-1
d_call: NA
clone_size: few
cdr3_aa: CATSALIGSQETQYF
cdr3_nt: TGTGCCACCAGTGCCTTAATCGGAAGCCAAGAGACCCAGTACTTC

j_call: TRBJ2-1
v_call: TRBV20-1
d_call: TRBD2
clone_size: many
cdr3_aa: CSAYSKPSGTSHYNEQFF
cdr3_nt: TGCAGTGCCTACTCTAAACCTAGCGGGACATCCCACTACAATGAGCAGTTCTTC

j_call: TRBJ1-5
v_call: TRBV18
d_call: TRBD1
clone_size: NA
cdr3_aa: CASSAGQGGQPQHF
cdr3_nt: TGTGCCAGCTCGGCCGGACAGGGAGGTCAGCCCCAGCATTTT

j_call: TRBJ2-1
v_call: TRBV12-3/TRBV12-4
d_call: NA
clone_size: NA
cdr3_aa: CASSLILDRAGDFYNEQFF
cdr3_nt: TGTGCCAGCAGTTTAATTCTGGATAGGGCAGGGGATTTCTACAATGAGCAGTTCTTC

j_call: TRBJ2-1
v_call: TRBV24-1
d_call: TRBD2
clone_size: few
cdr3_aa: CATSDWGGDGYNEQFF
cdr3_nt: TGTGCCACCAGTGATTGGGGAGGGGATGGGTACAATGAGCAGTTCTTC

j_call: TRBJ1-2
v_call: TRBV7-3
d_call: NA
clone_size: NA
cdr3_aa: CASSPNGKGGYYGYTF
cdr3_nt: TGTGCCAGCAGCCCCAATGGGAAGGGGGGATACTATGGCTACACCTTC

j_call: TRBJ2-3
v_call: TRBV27
d_call: NA
clone_size: NA
cdr3_aa: CASSPGRGRPDTQYF
cdr3_nt: TGTGCCAGCAGCCCCGGGAGGGGGCGCCCAGATACGCAGTATTTT

j_call: TRBJ1-5
v_call: TRBV28
d_call: NA
clone_size: NA
cdr3_aa: CASSTNQYSNQPQHF
cdr3_nt: TGTGCCAGCAGCACTAACCAGTATAGCAATCAGCCCCAGCATTTT

j_call: TRBJ2-3
v_call: TRBV5-1
d_call: NA
clone_size: NA
cdr3_aa: CASSLSGSDTQYF
cdr3_nt: TGCGCCAGCAGCTTGTCGGGGTCGGATACGCAGTATTTT

j_call: TRBJ2-5
v_call: TRBV28
d_call: TRBD2
clone_size: few
cdr3_aa: CASSQLAGGQETQYF
cdr3_nt: TGTGCCAGCAGCCAACTAGCGGGAGGGCAAGAGACCCAGTACTTC

j_call: TRBJ2-7
v_call: TRBV12-3/TRBV12-4
d_call: NA
clone_size: few
cdr3_aa: CASSLSIEGSYEQYF
cdr3_nt: TGTGCCAGCAGTTTATCCATTGAGGGGTCCTACGAGCAGTACTTC

j_call: TRBJ2-7
v_call: TRBV20-1
d_call: NA
clone_size: NA
cdr3_aa: CSAKGRVEGEQYF
cdr3_nt: TGCAGTGCTAAGGGGCGGGTGGAGGGCGAGCAGTACTTC

j_call: TRBJ2-1
v_call: TRBV5-1
d_call: TRBD1
clone_size: few
cdr3_aa: CASRGGTGNYNEQFF
cdr3_nt: TGCGCCAGCAGGGGCGGGACAGGGAACTACAATGAGCAGTTCTTC